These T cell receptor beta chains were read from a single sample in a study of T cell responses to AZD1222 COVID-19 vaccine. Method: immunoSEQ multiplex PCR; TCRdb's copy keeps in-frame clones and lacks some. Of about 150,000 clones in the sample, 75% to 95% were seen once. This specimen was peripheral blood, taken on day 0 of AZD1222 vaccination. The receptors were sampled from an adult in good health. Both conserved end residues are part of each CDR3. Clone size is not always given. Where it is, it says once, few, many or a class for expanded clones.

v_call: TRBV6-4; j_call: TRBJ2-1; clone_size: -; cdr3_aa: CASSIGRHSHNEQFF
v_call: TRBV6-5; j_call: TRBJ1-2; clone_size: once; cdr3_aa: CASLGPREGGYTF
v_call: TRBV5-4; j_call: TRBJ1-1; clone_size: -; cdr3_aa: CASSLDRVGGNTEAFF
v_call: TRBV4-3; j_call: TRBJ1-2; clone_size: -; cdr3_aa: CASSQVRGNYGYTF
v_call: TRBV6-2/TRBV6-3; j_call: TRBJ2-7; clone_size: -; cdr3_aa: CASSDQGEVQYF
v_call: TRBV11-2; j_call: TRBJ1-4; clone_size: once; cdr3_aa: CASSPQGGLDEKLFF
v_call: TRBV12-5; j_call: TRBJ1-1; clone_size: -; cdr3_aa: CASGLKTPGQGARAFF
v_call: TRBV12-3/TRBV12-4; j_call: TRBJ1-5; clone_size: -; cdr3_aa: CASSLAQGQPQHF
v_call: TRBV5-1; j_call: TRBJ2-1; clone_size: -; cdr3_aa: CASSLGDTGNLQSEQFF
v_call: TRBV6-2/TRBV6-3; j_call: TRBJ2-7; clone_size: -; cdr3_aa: CASSYGLQGIIHEQYF
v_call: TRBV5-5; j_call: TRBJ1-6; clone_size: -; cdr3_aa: CASSWTFLYSPLHF
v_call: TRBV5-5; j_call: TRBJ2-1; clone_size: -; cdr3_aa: CASRTNLAGGYNEQFF
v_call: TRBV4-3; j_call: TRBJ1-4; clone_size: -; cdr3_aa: CASSRITNEKLFF
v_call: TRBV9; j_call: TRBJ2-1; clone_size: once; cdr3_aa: CASSVGQGLYNEQFF
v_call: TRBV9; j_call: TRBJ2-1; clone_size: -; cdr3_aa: CASSDSGISYNEQFF
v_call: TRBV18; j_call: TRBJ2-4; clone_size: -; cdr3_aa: CASSPTGGAVKKNIQYF
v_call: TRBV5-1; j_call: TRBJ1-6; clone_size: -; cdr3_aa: CASSLNSGNSPLHF
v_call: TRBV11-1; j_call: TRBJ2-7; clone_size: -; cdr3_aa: CASSSGDFVFHEQYF
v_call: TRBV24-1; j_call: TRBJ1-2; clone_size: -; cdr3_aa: CATSDAGRGGYTF
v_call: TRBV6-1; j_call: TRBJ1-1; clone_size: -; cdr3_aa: CASSEWTVNTEAFF
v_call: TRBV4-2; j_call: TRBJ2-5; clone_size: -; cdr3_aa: CASSQVGFETQYF
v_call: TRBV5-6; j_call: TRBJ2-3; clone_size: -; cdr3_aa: CASSLEAGADTQYF
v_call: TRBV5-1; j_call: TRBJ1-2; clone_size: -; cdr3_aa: CASSLFQANNYGYTF
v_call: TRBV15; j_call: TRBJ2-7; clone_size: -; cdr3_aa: CATSRDREEGGSYEQYF
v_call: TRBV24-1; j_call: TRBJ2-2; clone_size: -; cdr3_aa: CATSDLLVTGELFF
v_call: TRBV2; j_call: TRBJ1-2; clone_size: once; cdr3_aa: CASSEAFVKTGGVYGYTF
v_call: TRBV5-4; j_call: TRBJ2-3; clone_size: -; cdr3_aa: CASQGDTQYF
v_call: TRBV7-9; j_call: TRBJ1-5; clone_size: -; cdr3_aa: CASSRAGGSQPQHF
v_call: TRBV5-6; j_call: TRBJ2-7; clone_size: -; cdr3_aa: CASSLDEDYEQYF
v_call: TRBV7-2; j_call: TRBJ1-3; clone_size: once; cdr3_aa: CASSLGGSSGNTIYF
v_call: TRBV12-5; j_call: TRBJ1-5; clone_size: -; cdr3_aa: CASAPTAFQPQHF
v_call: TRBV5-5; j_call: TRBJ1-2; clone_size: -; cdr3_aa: CASSDLGERHGYTF
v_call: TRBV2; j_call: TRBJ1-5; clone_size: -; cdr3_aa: CASSERDSLNQPQHF
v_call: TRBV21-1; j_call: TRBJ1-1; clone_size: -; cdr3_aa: CASSVGGGGNMNTEAFF
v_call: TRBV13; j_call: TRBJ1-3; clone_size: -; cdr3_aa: CASSLQGLSSGNTIYF
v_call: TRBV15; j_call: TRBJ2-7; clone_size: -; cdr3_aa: CATSAGRGTGREQYF
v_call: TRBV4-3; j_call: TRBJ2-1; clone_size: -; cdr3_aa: CASSQDGLQTGNEQFF
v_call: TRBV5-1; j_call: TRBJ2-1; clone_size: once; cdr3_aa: CASSYMQGAGNEQFF
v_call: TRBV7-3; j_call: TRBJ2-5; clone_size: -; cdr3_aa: CASSLNPGEETQYF
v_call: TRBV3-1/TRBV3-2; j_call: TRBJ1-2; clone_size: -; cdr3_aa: CASSHSTTGTGYGYTF
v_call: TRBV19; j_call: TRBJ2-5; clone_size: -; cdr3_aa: CASSVTGTGEETQYF
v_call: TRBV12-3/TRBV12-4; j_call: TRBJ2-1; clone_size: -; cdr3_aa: CASSSVTNEQFF
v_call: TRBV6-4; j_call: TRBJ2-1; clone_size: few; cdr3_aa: CASSDSGGDYNEQFF
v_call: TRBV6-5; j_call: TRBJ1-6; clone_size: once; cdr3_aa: CASSSGGADSPLHF
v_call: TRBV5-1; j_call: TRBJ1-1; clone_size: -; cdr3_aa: CASSFGTANTEAFF
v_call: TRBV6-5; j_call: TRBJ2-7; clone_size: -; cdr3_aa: CASSYSAGSYEQYF
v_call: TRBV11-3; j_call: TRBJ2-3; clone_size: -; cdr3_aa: CASSLGPSDTQYF
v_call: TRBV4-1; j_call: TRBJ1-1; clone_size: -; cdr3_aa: CASSHLDRGPTRAFF
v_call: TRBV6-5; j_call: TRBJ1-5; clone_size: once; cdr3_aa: CASRGTGNGQPQHF
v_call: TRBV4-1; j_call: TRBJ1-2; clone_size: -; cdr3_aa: CASSQERASGYTF
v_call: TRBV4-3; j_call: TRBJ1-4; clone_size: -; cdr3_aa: CASSRGTEKNEKLFF
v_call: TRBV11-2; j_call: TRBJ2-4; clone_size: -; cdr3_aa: CASSSTAKNIQYF
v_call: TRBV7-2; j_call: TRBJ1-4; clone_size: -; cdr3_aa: CASSLEGQGFEKLFF
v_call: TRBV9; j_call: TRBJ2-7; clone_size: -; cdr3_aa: CASSQAPLPAGGYEQYF
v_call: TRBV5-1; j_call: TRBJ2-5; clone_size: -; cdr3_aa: CASSFNGGSMETQYF
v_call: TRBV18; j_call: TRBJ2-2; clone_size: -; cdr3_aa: CASSPPRADANTGELFF
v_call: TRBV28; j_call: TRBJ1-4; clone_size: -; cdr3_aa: CASSAPGNDEKLFF
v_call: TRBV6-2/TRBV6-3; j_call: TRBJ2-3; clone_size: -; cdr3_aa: CASSYRVTLGTQYF
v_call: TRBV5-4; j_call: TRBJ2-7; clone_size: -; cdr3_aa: CASSLELAGHEQYF